This T cell receptor (beta chain) stems from a study of T cells in Graves' hyperthyroidism and ophthalmopathy. Regions amplified from RNA transcripts were the TCR beta CDR3 regions. The HTBI primer set drove a first-round RT-PCR of the TCR CDR3. One entry per CDR3 protein results from TCRdb running MiXCR on the multiplex PCR reads. Of about 710,000 distinct CDR3 sequences in the sample, roughly 15% were seen once. Researchers defined stable Graves' hyperthyroidism as no ophthalmopathy progression within 18 months. These patients, aged 18 to 65, had recently diagnosed hyperthyroidism lasting under 2 months. It was uncontrolled infection, other autoimmune disease, pregnancy or lactation that excluded patients. Each diagnosis drew on symptoms, thyroxine, TRAb, thyroid ultrasound and orbital computed tomography findings. The specimen was blood. The sequence was obtained from a man aged 18 to 29 with Graves' hyperthyroidism.

The CDR3 region is CATSGQPPGTGYTDTQYF. In DNA, the CDR3 is TGTGCCACCAGCGGCCAGCCCCCCGGGACAGGGTATACAGATACGCAGTATTTT. V gene TRBV15 combines with J gene TRBJ2-3; 9 bases agree with TRBD1. The CDR3 loop spans 18 amino acids. V dropped 5 bases and J dropped 3; count of bases not matched to a gene: 15. Germline V gene sequence: CDR1 LNHNV, CDR2 YYDKDF (reference sequence). The full variable domain, with the rest looked up from reference TRBV15 and TRBJ2-3, is DAMVIQNPRYQVTQFGKPVTLSCSQTLNHNVMYWYQQKSSQAPKLLFHYYDKDFNNEADTPDNFQSRRPNTSFCFLDIRSPGLGDTAMYLCATSGQPPGTGYTDTQYFGPGTRLTVL.